This T cell receptor (beta chain) emerged from a study of control samples from healthy donors and cancer patients. By sample share, this clone is medium-sized (0.01 to 0.1%). V gave up 3 bases and J gave up 4 bases; unmatched junction bases: 5. The germline CDR1 and CDR2 sequences are SGHTA and FQGNSA. CDR3 length equals 15 residues. Repertoires were generated with immunoSEQ multiplex PCR, while TCRdb's copy carries only in-frame clones and drops some. Of some 130,000 clones listed, around nine tenths are singletons. The chain links TRBV7-2 to TRBJ2-1, with 8 nucleotides matching TRBD2. Input material: blood. The sequence was collected from a woman in her 30s in good health. CDR3 nucleotide sequence: TGTGCCAGCAGCTTGGGGACTAGTTCGTACAATGAGCAGTTCTTC. Encoded protein: CASSLGTSSYNEQFF.